Reported below is one T cell receptor (beta chain). Its antigen target is currently unknown. No much larger clonotype is one base removed from it; base qualities were not supplied. The sample comes from a study of early T cells in non-severe SARS-CoV-2 infection (dated by TCRdb to the early 2020s). About the full investigation: Bulk RNA from unsorted whole blood was used for TCR sequencing, so alpha and beta chains could not be paired. Study-wide findings and limitations: VDJdb matching was skewed toward anti-spike CD8 responses, so virus-specific expansions were likely underestimated and private and CD4 specificities were missed.

Set within a cohort of healthcare workers in London, UK, this nested case-control study involved weekly PCR testing of nasopharyngeal swabs along with blood sampling. Healthcare workers were recruited during the week of the UK lockdown, between 23 and 31 March 2020, and followed weekly for up to 16 weeks. The junction shows trimming of 6 bases on V and 7 bases on J, and the gene matches do not reach 6 bases of it. As encoded in the germline V gene, CDR1 is SQVTM while CDR2 is ANQGSEA. The CDR3 sequence holds 12 residues, the cysteine and phenylalanine included. The read is trimmed to its CDR3 DNA, 36 bases read in frame from base 1. Library preparation was by 5' RACE. Sequencing instrument: NextSeq 500. In the TCR library protocol, unique molecular identifiers were attached to individual cDNA molecules to correct for PCR bias and sequencing error. Both TCR alpha and beta chains were sequenced, and tight co-correlation was observed between alpha and beta sequence abundances in each sample. Regarding the original processing steps: Decombinator V4 was used to annotate the V gene, J gene and CDR3 of the TCR sequences. Expanded TCRs were defined as changing significantly between any two time points under a Poisson model with p below 0.0001. TCR abundances were normalised to the total number of TCRs sequenced per sample and expressed as counts per million. TRAV1-2 paired with TRAJ12, TRAJ20 or TRAJ33 defined MAIT TCRs, while TRAV10 paired with TRAJ18 defined iNKT TCRs. VDJdb, accessed 1 November 2021, was searched for CMV, EBV and SARS-CoV-2 annotated TCRs, with TCRs annotated for multiple antigens excluded. TCRdb reanalyzed the raw reads on its own, using fastp at Q25 for trimming and MiXCR for clone calling, and kept in-frame beta chains. Each CDR3 protein appears once, grouped with its most common genes and DNA. What appears here as the V and J calls and clone size reflects TCRdb's work, not the paper's. The sample table records 20,000 or so distinct CDR3 sequences; less than 5% of these occur just once. Approximately 5% of the sample is held by the ten biggest clonotypes.

The source of this sequence is an adult who was a healthcare worker with PCR-confirmed SARS-CoV-2 infection or an uninfected control (not recorded which). The sequenced sample consisted of whole blood. In this chain, TRBV29-1 is recombined with TRBJ2-4, with TRBD1 matching 7 junction bases. The CDR3 reads as follows: CSVTTGSNIQYF. The DNA reads TGCAGCGTGACGACAGGGAGTAACATTCAGTACTTC.